The next 25 T cell receptor beta chains were all read from a single sample in a study of chemoradiotherapy in HPV16-positive cancers. Produced via immunoSEQ multiplex PCR; TCRdb's table is partial and in-frame only. The sample lists roughly 7,600 clones, 71% occurring once. Sequences were derived from tumor tissue, sampled from a patient who underwent chemoradiotherapy. The receptors were sampled from a human donor with HPV-associated anogenital cancer.

The chain recombines TRBV5-5 with TRBJ1-1; TRBD1 agrees at 7 bases. The V segment lost 0 bases and the J segment 14 bases; nucleotides outside the gene matches: 10. The CDR3 has 13 residues. Germline V gene data show CDR1 as SGHKS and CDR2 as YYEKEE (reference sequence). The CDR3 sequence: CASSLDSGTVRFF. As DNA, the CDR3 is TGTGCCAGCAGCTTGGATTCCGGGACAGTCCGCTTCTTT. Complete variable domain (other parts from reference TRBV5-5 and TRBJ1-1): DAGVTQSPTHLIKTRGQQVTLRCSPISGHKSVSWYQQVLGQGPQFIFQYYEKEERGRGNFPDRFSARQFPNYSSELNVNALLLGDSALYLCASSLDSGTVRFFGQGTRLTVV.

This clone has just one count. V is TRBV18 and J is TRBJ2-2, with 9 bases that match TRBD2. CDR3 length: 16 amino acids. Germline CDR1 reads KGHSH; CDR2 reads LQKENI. The trim removed 3 bases at V and 4 bases at J, leaving 6 bases unmatched. CDR3 sequence reads: CASSPYLTSGTGELFF. CDR3 nucleotides: TGTGCCAGCTCACCGTACTTGACTAGCGGCACCGGGGAGCTGTTTTTT.

The chain carries TRBV7-2 and TRBJ1-5; D gene ambiguous. This CDR3 has 15 residues. V lost 2 bases to trimming and J lost 1 base, with 9 bases between them. Germline V gene lookup returns CDR1 SGHTA and CDR2 FQGNSA. CDR3 protein: CASSLKRYSNQPQHF. In DNA, the CDR3 is TGTGCCAGCAGCTTAAAACGGTACAGCAATCAGCCCCAGCATTTT.

The chain has TRBV6-1 and TRBJ1-5; no clear D. Trimming cost V 2 bases and J 0 bases, with 5 bases left between them. Germline V gene data show CDR1 as MNHNS and CDR2 as SASEGT. The length of the CDR3 is 14 residues. The CDR3 DNA follows: TGTGCCAGCAGTGAACAGGATAGCAATCAGCCCCAGCATTTT. It yields the protein CASSEQDSNQPQHF.

The rearrangement joins TRBV9 to TRBJ2-7; 8 bases are shared with TRBD2. CDR3 length: 14 residues. CDR1 and CDR2 from the germline V gene are SGDLS and YYNGEE. Trimming took 4 bases from V and 2 from J; bases not matched to a gene: 5. The CDR3 region has the DNA TGTGCCAGCAGCCCACAGGGACTAGCCTACGAGCAGTACTTC. Its protein is CASSPQGLAYEQYF.

The chain employs TRBV19 and TRBJ2-1, with TRBD1 matching over 9 bases. Germline trimming cut 8 bases from V and 9 bases from J; bases unmatched to any gene: 5. Looked up from germline, CDR1 is LNHDA and CDR2 is SQIVND (reference sequence). There are 12 residues in the CDR3. In DNA form, the CDR3 reads TGTGCCAGTGGTACAGGGGGCGGTGAGCAGTTCTTC. This sequence encodes CASGTGGGEQFF.

This chain connects TRBV9 to TRBJ2-5; TRBD1 aligns across 9 bases. V was clipped by 0 bases and J by 2 bases; unmatched bases: 2. This CDR3 contains 15 residues. The germline V gene has CDR1 SGDLS and CDR2 YYNGEE. The CDR3 sequence: CASSVVGQGQETQYF. The CDR3 DNA is TGTGCCAGCAGCGTAGTGGGACAGGGACAAGAGACCCAGTACTTC.

This clone was counted only a few times. V gene TRBV7-2 combines with J gene TRBJ1-4; 7 positions match TRBD1. With 1 base clipped from V and 7 bases from J, the junction kept 6 bases outside the gene matches. The CDR3 spans 15 residues. Germline V CDR1 and CDR2: SGHTA, FQGNSA. CDR3 in DNA: TGTGCCAGCAGCTTAGAAAGGGGGCGTGGTGAAAAACTGTTTTTT. As protein: CASSLERGRGEKLFF.

The chain combines TRBV7-2 with TRBJ2-1; 14 positions match TRBD2. Trimming cost V 6 bases and J 10 bases; bases outside gene matches: 8. CDR1 is SGHTA and CDR2 is FQGNSA in the germline V gene. CDR3 length: 15 residues. The CDR3, as DNA: TGTGCCAGCAGACCCGGACTAGCGGGAGGAAGGGAGCAGTTCTTC. The encoded protein is CASRPGLAGGREQFF.

The V gene is TRBV5-1, the J gene TRBJ1-4; D possibly corresponds to TRBD1 (5 bases). Per germline, CDR1 SGHRS and CDR2 YFSETQ. V was clipped by 4 bases and J by 7 bases, with 14 bases between them. The CDR3 totals 14 residues. The CDR3: CASSRGIVGEKLFF. Written as DNA, the CDR3 is TGCGCCAGCAGCCGGGGGATTGTGGGTGAAAAACTGTTTTTT.

The chain couples TRBV6-1 to TRBJ1-5; D call uncertain. This CDR3 is 14 amino acids long. Trimming took 3 bases from V and 9 from J, leaving 15 bases between them. The germline CDR1 and CDR2 sequences are MNHNS and SASEGT. The CDR3 DNA reads TGTGCCAGCAGTGATGAGGGAGAGGTTTCGCCCCAGCATTTT. As protein: CASSDEGEVSPQHF.

The chain has TRBV19 and TRBJ1-2; tentative D call: TRBD1 (5 bases). The V and J ends lost 6 bases and 4 bases respectively, with 18 bases between them. The CDR3 runs to 15 residues. Germline V gives CDR1 LNHDA, CDR2 SQIVND (reference sequence). The CDR3 is CASSPGLERSYGYTF. CDR3 in DNA: TGTGCCAGTAGCCCAGGGCTGGAACGGAGCTATGGCTACACCTTC.

V and J are TRBV4-3 and TRBJ1-6; D uncertain. Trimming took 1 base from V and 8 from J, leaving 12 bases between them. The CDR3 totals 15 residues. The germline V gene encodes CDR1 LGHNA and CDR2 YSLEER. The CDR3 spells CASSQAPDSYSPLHF. The CDR3 coding sequence is TGCGCCAGCAGCCAAGCCCCTGATAGTTATTCACCCCTCCACTTT.

The chain uses TRBV18 and TRBJ2-7; D assignment may be TRBD1 or TRBD2 (5 bases each). The CDR3 runs to 14 residues. V was clipped by 0 bases and J by 10 bases, with 16 bases between them. Per the germline V gene, CDR1 is KGHSH and CDR2 is LQKENI. The CDR3 nucleotides are TGTGCCAGCTCACCACCCCACTTAGACAGCGGACAGTACTTC. Translating it yields CASSPPHLDSGQYF.

This clone was seen more than once but under ten times. The CDR3 region has the DNA TGTGCCAGCAGTATGGGCGACAGTCGGTCCGAGCAGTACTTC. Protein product: CASSMGDSRSEQYF. The chain is built from TRBV6-5 and TRBJ2-7, with a weak D call TRBD1 (5 bases). In germline, CDR1 is MNHEY, CDR2 SVGAGI. The ends were cut back, 5 bases at V and 6 bases at J, with 17 bases in the middle. This CDR3 is built from 14 residues.

The gene calls are TRBV5-5 and TRBJ1-4; TRBD1 matches at 7 bases. CDR1 and CDR2 from the germline V gene are SGHKS and YYEKEE (reference sequence). This CDR3 spans 17 amino acids. V was pared by 0 bases and J by 1 base, with 6 bases of the junction left unmatched. The CDR3 region has the DNA TGTGCCAGCAGCTTGGGCCAGAACAGGGGAACTAATGAAAAACTGTTTTTT. Protein: CASSLGQNRGTNEKLFF.

This clone has only a few counts. The chain links TRBV28 to TRBJ1-5; TRBD1 might be the D (5 bases). V shed 8 bases and J shed 0 bases, with 17 bases lying between them. Germline V lookup: CDR1 MDHEN, CDR2 SYDVKM. The CDR3 length is 16 residues. The DNA for the CDR3 is TGTGCCAGCGATCGGGGCAACCTTAATAGCAATCAGCCCCAGCATTTT. Translation gives CASDRGNLNSNQPQHF.

This clone was detected only once. The J gene is TRBJ1-4, the V gene TRBV18, with 8 bases fitting TRBD1. CDR1 KGHSH and CDR2 LQKENI come from the germline V gene. There are 16 residues in the CDR3. Trimming removed 2 bases from V and 6 bases from J; junction bases left unmatched: 8. CDR3 DNA sequence: TGTGCCAGCTCACCAGATACAGGGGGGATCGATGAAAAACTGTTTTTT. It codes for CASSPDTGGIDEKLFF. The variable domain in full, completed from reference TRBV18 and TRBJ1-4, reads NAGVMQNPRHLVRRRGQEARLRCSPMKGHSHVYWYRQLPEEGLKFMVYLQKENIIDESGMPKERFSAEFPKEGPSILRIQQVVRGDSAAYFCASSPDTGGIDEKLFFGSGTQLSVL.

This clone was seen only a few times. This chain joins TRBV7-3 and TRBJ1-1; a weak D match, TRBD1 (5 bases). Per the germline V gene, CDR1 is SGHTA and CDR2 is FQGTGA. V gave up 2 bases and J gave up 4 bases, with 8 bases separating them. The CDR3 is 13 amino acids. The chain's CDR3 is CASSLPGSTEAFF. CDR3 DNA: TGTGCCAGCAGCTTACCAGGGAGCACTGAAGCTTTCTTT.

The chain carries TRBV19 and TRBJ1-3, with a tentative D call TRBD1 (6 bases). Trimming cost V 9 bases and J 0 bases, with 12 bases left between them. Germline V gives CDR1 LNHDA, CDR2 SQIVND (reference sequence). There are 14 residues in the CDR3. CDR3 nucleotide sequence: TGTGCCAGCAGACAGGACCTCTCTGGAAACACCATATATTTT. Its protein product is CASRQDLSGNTIYF.

The chain is built from TRBV6-5 and TRBJ1-2, with a tentative D call TRBD1 (6 bases). The CDR3 has 13 residues. Germline V gene data show CDR1 as MNHEY and CDR2 as SVGAGI. V was cut by 4 bases and J by 2 bases, with 8 bases left in between. The CDR3 nucleotides read TGTGCCAGCAGTTCCACAGGGAACTATGGCTACACCTTC. This encodes CASSSTGNYGYTF.

This sequence joins TRBV4-2 and TRBJ1-1; D perhaps matches TRBD1 (6 bases). This CDR3 contains 16 residues. Trimming shortened V by 4 bases and J by 1 base, and 16 bases separated the two germline ends. Germline V gene sequence: CDR1 LGHNA, CDR2 YNFKEQ. The DNA for the CDR3 is TGTGCCAGCAGCCCCCTGCAGGGCAGGGGGAACACTGAAGCTTTCTTT. It specifies CASSPLQGRGNTEAFF.

The rearrangement links TRBV6-1 to TRBJ2-2, with D unresolved. Looked up from germline, CDR1 is MNHNS and CDR2 is SASEGT. Trimming cost V 5 bases and J 2 bases, with 12 bases left between them. This CDR3 is 15 amino acids long. The DNA for the CDR3 is TGTGCCAGCAGTAGAAACGTAGCAAACACCGGGGAGCTGTTTTTT. This translates into CASSRNVANTGELFF.

This chain joins TRBV9 and TRBJ2-1, with D tentatively TRBD1 or TRBD2 (6 bases each). The CDR3 length is 12 residues. Trimming took off 2 bases at V and 14 bases at J, with 14 bases between the two ends. The germline V gene encodes CDR1 SGDLS and CDR2 YYNGEE. Here the CDR3 reads CASSVPGEREFF. In DNA form, the CDR3 reads TGTGCCAGCAGCGTCCCAGGGGAGCGGGAGTTCTTC.

The rearrangement joins TRBV6-1 to TRBJ1-5; D uncertain. V shed 2 bases and J shed 4 bases, with 12 bases lying between them. The CDR3 contains 15 residues. Per germline, CDR1 MNHNS and CDR2 SASEGT. The CDR3 spells CASSERGGVNQPQHF. The CDR3 DNA reads TGTGCCAGCAGTGAACGAGGTGGAGTTAATCAGCCCCAGCATTTT.